The 18 T cell receptor beta chains below were found in one sample sequenced in a study of technical replicates of blood from several donors. TCRdb's copy holds only in-frame clones and misses some; the assay was immunoSEQ multiplex PCR. The sample shows around 97,000 clones, approximately 94% of them seen only once. Sequenced material: T cells isolated from PBMCs. These receptors originate from a human donor in good health.

The J gene is TRBJ2-6, the V gene TRBV9; D may be TRBD2 (5 bases). Germline V gene sequence: CDR1 SGDLS, CDR2 YYNGEE. CDR3 length: 18 amino acids. The V and J ends lost 3 bases and 5 bases respectively, with 21 bases between them. The CDR3 is CASSASLAEGSWANVLTF. The CDR3 DNA reads as TGTGCCAGCAGCGCGAGCCTGGCCGAGGGAAGCTGGGCCAACGTCCTGACTTTC.

The V gene is TRBV5-1, the J gene TRBJ2-1; D not certain. Trimming stripped 4 bases from V and 5 bases from J, with 7 bases between. The length of the CDR3 is 12 residues. CDR1 and CDR2 from the germline V gene are SGHRS and YFSETQ. The CDR3 nucleotides are TGCGCCAGCAGCGCCCGGGACAATGAGCAGTTCTTC. This sequence encodes CASSARDNEQFF.

A word on this clone: One junction end does not reproduce the germline sequence, and a read error may be involved. The J gene is TRBJ2-1, the V gene TRBV7-7; TRBD2 aligns across 7 bases. The germline gives CDR1 SSHAT, CDR2 FNYEAQ (reference sequence). This CDR3 has 14 amino acids. CDR3 loop: CASSLELTSSEQFF. The DNA of the CDR3 is TGTGCTAGCAGCTTAGAACTGACTAGCAGTGAGCAGTTCTTC. The full variable domain, its missing parts supplied by reference TRBV7-7 and TRBJ2-1, is GAGVSQSPRYKVTKRGQDVTLRCDPISSHATLYWYQQALGQGPEFLTYFNYEAQPDKSGLPSDRFSAERPEGSISTLTIQRTEQRDSAMYRCASSLELTSSEQFFGPGTRLTVL.

The chain joins TRBV7-3 to TRBJ1-1; 9 positions match TRBD1. The CDR3 extends over 14 amino acids. After removal of 8 bases from V and 5 bases from J, the junction contained 9 bases not matched to a gene. The germline gives CDR1 SGHTA, CDR2 FQGTGA. This chain's CDR3 is CASAVGTGSTEAFF. Written as DNA, the CDR3 is TGTGCCAGCGCGGTCGGGACAGGGAGTACTGAAGCTTTCTTT.

V gene TRBV5-6 combines with J gene TRBJ2-7, with D unclear. The CDR3 covers 14 residues. Germline V gene sequence: CDR1 SGHDT, CDR2 YYEEEE. The V end was cut by 7 bases, the J end by 3 bases, with 17 bases between. The DNA for the CDR3 is TGTGCCAGCTTCCCTCGTGACTCGGTCTACGAGCAGTACTTC. Protein product: CASFPRDSVYEQYF.

The chain has TRBV27 and TRBJ2-7, with D perhaps TRBD2 (6 bases). V gave up 5 bases and J gave up 2 bases, with 16 bases separating them. There are 15 residues in the CDR3. From germline, CDR1 is MNHEY and CDR2 SMNVEV (reference sequence). DNA of the CDR3: TGTGCCAGCAGTGCCTCCGAGGGGAGGCCCTACGAGCAGTACTTC. Encoded protein: CASSASEGRPYEQYF.

CDR3 residues: CATAGTGGLKGNQPQHF. In nucleotides, the CDR3 is TGTGCCACCGCCGGGACAGGGGGCCTTAAGGGGAATCAGCCCCAGCATTTT. The chain joins TRBV10-3 to TRBJ1-5; 12 nucleotides agree with TRBD1. The CDR3 length is 17 residues. The trim removed 10 bases at V and 4 bases at J, leaving 14 bases unmatched. The V gene's germline CDR1 is ENHRY and CDR2 SYGVKD.

The chain carries TRBV5-6 and TRBJ1-3, with 7 bases identical to TRBD1. Germline values: CDR1 SGHDT, CDR2 YYEEEE. The CDR3 is 12 residues long. Trimming removed 4 bases from V and 8 bases from J; junction bases left unmatched: 3. The CDR3, as DNA: TGTGCCAGCAGCCACAGGGGTGACACCATATATTTT. Translated, it gives CASSHRGDTIYF.

The chain combines TRBV19 with TRBJ2-7; no definite D call. Germline V gene sequence: CDR1 LNHDA, CDR2 SQIVND (reference sequence). The CDR3 covers 16 residues. The V and J ends lost 3 bases and 4 bases respectively, with 19 bases between them. CDR3 coding DNA: TGTGCCAGTAGTATTAGTCTTGTAGGAGAATTTTACGAGCAGTACTTC. Residues: CASSISLVGEFYEQYF.

The chain carries TRBV9 and TRBJ2-1; 11 positions agree with TRBD2. Germline CDR1 is SGDLS and CDR2 is YYNGEE. The CDR3 is 17 residues long. V lost 0 bases to trimming and J lost 4 bases; unmatched junction nucleotides: 6. Here the CDR3 DNA reads TGTGCCAGCAGCGTAGATGGTAGACTAGCGGGGTACAATGAGCAGTTCTTC. It encodes CASSVDGRLAGYNEQFF.

This clone appeared a few times. The rearrangement joins TRBV10-3 to TRBJ1-1; 8 bases are shared with TRBD1. Germline V CDR1 and CDR2: ENHRY, SYGVKD. The CDR3 is 13 residues long. Trimming at V came to 6 bases and at J to 4 bases, leaving 4 bases not matched to a gene. The CDR3 loop reads CAISRTGLTEAFF. The CDR3 nucleotides read TGTGCCATCAGCAGGACAGGGCTCACTGAAGCTTTCTTT.

The V gene is TRBV7-9, the J gene TRBJ1-1; D unresolved. Deletions cut 3 bases from V and 2 bases from J, with 7 bases between. CDR1 and CDR2 (germline): SEHNR, FQNEAQ (reference sequence). CDR3 length: 13 residues. The CDR3 coding sequence is TGTGCCAGCAGCTTTACAGTAAACACTGAAGCTTTCTTT. Translation: CASSFTVNTEAFF.

The chain links TRBV14 to TRBJ1-4; no clear D. This CDR3 region has 12 residues. The germline CDR1 and CDR2 sequences are SGHDN and FVKESK. With 2 bases removed from V and 4 bases from J, the gap between germline ends came to 2 bases. The CDR3 DNA reads as TGTGCCAGCAGCCAACTTAATGAAAAACTGTTTTTT. Residues: CASSQLNEKLFF.

This clone was recorded a few times. The chain joins TRBV9 to TRBJ1-1; D ambiguous. V lost 0 bases and J lost 1, with 4 bases in between. Looked up from germline, CDR1 is SGDLS and CDR2 is YYNGEE. This CDR3 is built from 13 residues. The CDR3 DNA reads as TGTGCCAGCAGCGTAGCAGGGAACACTGAAGCTTTCTTT. Translated, it gives CASSVAGNTEAFF. Full variable domain (missing parts from reference TRBV9 and TRBJ1-1): DSGVTQTPKHLITATGQRVTLRCSPRSGDLSVYWYQQSLDQGLQFLIQYYNGEERAKGNILERFSAQQFPDLHSELNLSSLELGDSALYFCASSVAGNTEAFFGQGTRLTVV.

The rearrangement uses TRBV6-6 and TRBJ2-1; the D gene is possibly TRBD2 (5 bases). The V gene's germline CDR1 is MNHNY and CDR2 SVGAGI (reference sequence). Trimming took 0 bases from V and 2 from J, leaving 8 bases between them. This CDR3 comprises 15 residues. The chain's CDR3 is CASSYSAEPYNEQFF. Written as DNA, the CDR3 is TGTGCCAGCAGTTACTCAGCGGAACCCTACAATGAGCAGTTCTTC.

This chain joins TRBV4-2 and TRBJ2-2, with 8 bases that match TRBD2. V was clipped by 2 bases and J by 6 bases; unmatched bases: 11. The length of the CDR3 is 17 residues. The germline gives CDR1 LGHNA, CDR2 YNFKEQ. For the CDR3, the DNA is TGTGCCAGCAGCCAAAAAACGGGACTAGTGGTGGCCGGGGAGCTGTTTTTT. Translating it yields CASSQKTGLVVAGELFF.

This sequence joins TRBV28 and TRBJ2-7; tentative D call: TRBD1 (5 bases). The CDR3 is 13 residues long. Trimming left V 11 bases short and J 4 bases short, with 18 bases between. The germline CDR1 and CDR2 sequences are MDHEN and SYDVKM. The CDR3 sequence is CAGSQGNNYEQYF. CDR3 nucleotides: TGTGCCGGATCTCAGGGAAATAATTACGAGCAGTACTTC.

The CDR3 bases are TGCGCCAGCAGCTCCACTAGGGACTCCTACAATGAGCAGTTCTTC. Translated: CASSSTRDSYNEQFF. The chain uses TRBV5-1 and TRBJ2-1; the D gene is possibly TRBD2 (5 bases). CDR1 and CDR2 (germline): SGHRS, YFSETQ. The V and J ends lost 3 bases and 0 bases respectively, with 10 bases between them. The CDR3 covers 15 residues.